The clone carrying this T cell receptor (beta chain) was seen only once. The record originates from a study of blood T cell repertoires in COVID-19. The wider study: Whether acute or convalescent, the COVID-19 samples came from the United States, Italy and Spain. In each case, the material was cDNA or gDNA derived from T cells, B-cell-depleted T cells, or PBMCs.

In the original processing: Reference gene primer amplification in the assay estimated nucleated cell counts. Generated by immunoSEQ multiplex PCR, the TCRdb table keeps only in-frame clones and is missing some. V and J calls and clone size come straight from that table; D and trimming were deduced from the DNA. The repertoire consists of about 90,000 clones, with roughly nine tenths occurring once and the leading ten covering about 5.5%. Germline V CDR1 and CDR2: SGHRS, YFSETQ. V dropped 0 bases and J dropped 5; count of bases not matched to a gene: 2. The CDR3 sequence is 14 residues long. This rearrangement joins TRBV5-1 to TRBJ2-3; 8 positions match TRBD2. Sequenced material: peripheral blood. The source is a man over 45 with acute or convalescent COVID-19. As DNA, the CDR3 is TGCGCCAGCAGCTTGGGGCTAGCGGGAGATACGCAGTATTTT. Amino acid sequence: CASSLGLAGDTQYF.